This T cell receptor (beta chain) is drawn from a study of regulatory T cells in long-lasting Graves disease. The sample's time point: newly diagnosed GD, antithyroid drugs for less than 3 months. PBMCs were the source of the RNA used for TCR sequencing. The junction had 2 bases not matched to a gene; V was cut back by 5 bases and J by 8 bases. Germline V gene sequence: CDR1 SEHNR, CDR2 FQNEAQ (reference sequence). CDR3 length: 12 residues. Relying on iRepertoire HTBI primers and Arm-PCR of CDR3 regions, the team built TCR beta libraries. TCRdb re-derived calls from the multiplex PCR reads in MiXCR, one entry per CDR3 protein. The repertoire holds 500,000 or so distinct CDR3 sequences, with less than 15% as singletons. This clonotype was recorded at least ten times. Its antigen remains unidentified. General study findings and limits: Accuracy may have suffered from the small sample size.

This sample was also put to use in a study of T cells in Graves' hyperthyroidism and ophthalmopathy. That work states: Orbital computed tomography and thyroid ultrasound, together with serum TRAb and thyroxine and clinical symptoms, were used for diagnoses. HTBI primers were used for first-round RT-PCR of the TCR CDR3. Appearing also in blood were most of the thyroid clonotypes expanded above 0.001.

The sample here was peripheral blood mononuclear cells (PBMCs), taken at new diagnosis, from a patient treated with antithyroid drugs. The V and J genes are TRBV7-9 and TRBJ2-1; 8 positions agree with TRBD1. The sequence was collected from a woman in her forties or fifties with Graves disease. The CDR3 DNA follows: TGTGCCAGCAGCCAGACAGGGGATGAGCAGTTCTTC. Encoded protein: CASSQTGDEQFF.